Below, 32 T cell receptor beta chains from the same sample are listed, as sequenced in a study of vaccination effects on CD4 cells after COVID-19 (dated by TCRdb to about 2022). In the ViraFEST assay, PBMC were stimulated with viral peptide pools, and TCR sequencing was then used to find antigen-specific CD4+ T cell clonotypes based on their expansion. After approximately 11 days of culture, CD4+ T cells were isolated with the EasySep CD4+ T cell isolation kit. Participants received two doses of either the BNT162b2 or the mRNA-1273 mRNA SARS-CoV-2 vaccine. The antigens these receptors bind are not known. The method was the immunoSEQ multiplex PCR assay. As stored in TCRdb, this immuneACCESS dataset retains in-frame rearrangements with V and J assigned. A fraction of the clones does not appear; measured against another copy, unresolved V genes explain less than half of the discrepancy, and the remainder lacks a known reason. Recorded for this sample are around 15,000 clones; 75% of them occurred a single time. The top ten clonotypes cover 20% to 25% of the sample.

The sample was CD4+ T cells from PBMCs cultured with HCoV-NL63 spike peptides, taken after COVID-19 vaccination. The sample's cell subset or site label, decoded: HCoV-NL63 spike overlapping peptide pool stimulation. These TCRs come from a human donor who received a COVID-19 vaccine.

This chain links TRBV6-5 with TRBJ2-3; no definite D call. Per germline, CDR1 MNHEY and CDR2 SVGAGI. This CDR3 is built from 12 residues. Deletions cut 5 bases from V and 8 bases from J, with 11 bases between. The DNA for the CDR3 is TGTGCCAGCAGTAGCGCCTCACGTACGCAGTATTTT. It encodes CASSSASRTQYF.

The chain carries TRBV3-1 (or the pseudogene TRBV3-2) and TRBJ2-3; perhaps TRBD1 as D (6 bases). Germline CDR1 and CDR2: LGHDT and YNNKEL (reference sequence). This CDR3 spans 15 amino acids. V lost 1 base and J 0 bases, leaving 8 bases between the germline ends. The CDR3 nucleotides read TGTGCCAGCAGCCAAGCGGGACAAAGCACAGATACGCAGTATTTT. Translated, it gives CASSQAGQSTDTQYF.

This clone was seen only a few times. The chain recombines TRBV4-1 with TRBJ1-6; 7 bases agree with TRBD1. Germline assignment: CDR1 MGHRA and CDR2 YSYEKL. The CDR3 contains 17 residues. The trim removed 1 base at V and 0 bases at J, leaving 3 bases unmatched. This CDR3 is CASSQGQGSSYNSPLHF. In DNA form, the CDR3 reads TGCGCCAGCAGCCAAGGACAGGGAAGCTCCTATAATTCACCCCTCCACTTT.

The rearrangement links TRBV6-6 to TRBJ1-5; D may be TRBD1 (5 bases). The CDR3 spans 17 residues. Germline V gene data show CDR1 as MNHNY and CDR2 as SVGAGI (reference sequence). Trimming shortened V by 5 bases and J by 1 base, and 18 bases separated the two germline ends. CDR3 in amino acids: CASSPPARGASNQPQHF. The CDR3 region has the DNA TGTGCCAGCAGTCCCCCGGCTCGGGGCGCGAGCAATCAGCCCCAGCATTTT.

The chain recombines TRBV18 with TRBJ1-2; 7 bases fit TRBD1. Germline V gives CDR1 KGHSH, CDR2 LQKENI. The CDR3 has 13 residues. The trim removed 2 bases at V and 11 bases at J, leaving 8 bases unmatched. The CDR3 spells CASSPLRQGVYTF. DNA of the CDR3: TGTGCCAGCTCACCATTGAGACAGGGAGTTTACACCTTC.

The chain carries TRBV7-2 and TRBJ1-1, with TRBD1 identical over 7 bases. This CDR3 is 16 amino acids long. Germline CDR1 is SGHTA and CDR2 is FQGNSA. J was trimmed by 0 bases and V by 6 bases; bases with no gene match: 10. The CDR3 spells CASSLPPGTVNTEAFF. CDR3 in DNA: TGTGCCAGCAGTTTACCCCCCGGGACAGTGAACACTGAAGCTTTCTTT.

The V gene is TRBV29-1, the J gene TRBJ2-3; 13 bases fit TRBD2. The CDR3 covers 15 residues. The germline gives CDR1 SQVTM, CDR2 ANQGSEA. J gave up 5 bases and V 5 bases, and 7 bases lay outside the gene matches. The CDR3 nucleotides are TGCAGCGTTTCCCGGACTAGCGGGAGAGAAGATACGCAGTATTTT. Translating it yields CSVSRTSGREDTQYF.

The genes are TRBV7-9 and TRBJ1-5; D gene uncertain. Germline CDR1 is SEHNR and CDR2 is FQNEAQ (reference sequence). The V gene lost 0 bases and the J gene lost 7 bases, with 7 bases spanning the gap. The CDR3 runs to 13 residues. The CDR3 protein is CASSLASKQPQHF. CDR3 in DNA: TGTGCCAGCAGCTTAGCCTCTAAGCAGCCCCAGCATTTT.

This clone was picked up one time. This chain connects TRBV6-5 to TRBJ2-7; 9 nucleotides align to TRBD1. With V trimmed by 7 bases and J by 2 bases, 9 bases remained unmatched. CDR3 length: 15 residues. Per the germline V gene, CDR1 is MNHEY and CDR2 is SVGAGI. CDR3 residues: CASTLGGQGTYEQYF. CDR3 DNA sequence: TGTGCCAGCACCCTAGGGGGACAGGGCACCTACGAGCAGTACTTC.

V usage is TRBV27 and J usage is TRBJ1-2; D gene unclear. Trimming pared 5 bases from V and 3 bases from J, leaving 13 bases between. This CDR3 spans 14 amino acids. Germline CDR1 and CDR2: MNHEY and SMNVEV (reference sequence). The DNA of the CDR3 is TGTGCCAGCAGTCACGACCTTTCTGACTATGGCTACACCTTC. Residues: CASSHDLSDYGYTF.

Of note for this clone: A junction boundary mismatches the germline segment, possibly from a read error. The rearrangement uses TRBV7-7 and TRBJ2-1, with 8 bases matching TRBD1. Germline lookup yields CDR1 SSHAT and CDR2 FNYEAQ (reference sequence). This CDR3 is 13 amino acids long. The CDR3 coding sequence is TGTGCTAGCAGCTTTGGACAGGGCAATGAGCAGTTCTTC. Translating it yields CASSFGQGNEQFF.

This clone was seen more than once but under ten times. The chain employs TRBV5-1 and TRBJ1-1; TRBD1 is a possible D gene (5 bases). Per germline, CDR1 SGHRS and CDR2 YFSETQ. The CDR3 contains 14 residues. V was pared by 4 bases and J by 7 bases, with 17 bases between. CDR3 residues: CASSQTQGTGEAFF. CDR3 nucleotides: TGCGCCAGCAGCCAAACGCAGGGCACAGGTGAAGCTTTCTTT.

The rearrangement links TRBV30 to TRBJ2-7, with 9 nucleotides matching TRBD1. V dropped 4 bases and J dropped 1; count of bases not matched to a gene: 11. From germline, CDR1 is GTSNPN and CDR2 SVGIG (reference sequence). This CDR3 region has 16 residues. CDR3 region: CAWNRGGTGLSYEQYF. The CDR3 nucleotides read TGTGCCTGGAATAGGGGTGGGACAGGGTTGTCCTACGAGCAGTACTTC.

This clone was found a few times. The chain couples TRBV2 to TRBJ1-1; D is undetermined. V dropped 4 bases and J dropped 2 bases, with 14 bases sitting between them. The CDR3 is 15 amino acids. CDR1 is SNHLY, CDR2 FYNNEI, per germline. CDR3: CASSVSGISNTEAFF. CDR3 nucleotides: TGTGCCAGCAGTGTCAGTGGCATTTCAAACACTGAAGCTTTCTTT.

The chain carries TRBV5-6 and TRBJ1-3, with D maybe TRBD1 (5 bases). V shed 6 bases and J shed 0 bases, with 13 bases lying between them. Looked up from germline, CDR1 is SGHDT and CDR2 is YYEEEE. The CDR3 consists of 15 residues. CDR3 loop: CASISRGYSGNTIYF. In DNA form, the CDR3 reads TGTGCCAGCATATCAAGGGGATACTCTGGAAACACCATATATTTT. Together with reference TRBV5-6 and TRBJ1-3, the CDR3 gives the full variable domain: DAGVTQSPTHLIKTRGQQVTLRCSPKSGHDTVSWYQQALGQGPQFIFQYYEEEERQRGNFPDRFSGHQFPNYSSELNVNALLLGDSALYLCASISRGYSGNTIYFGEGSWLTVV.

V usage is TRBV6-5 and J usage is TRBJ2-3, with D maybe TRBD2 (5 bases). The CDR3 has 11 residues. The V end lost 7 bases, the J end lost 6 bases, and 8 bases lay between the germline ends. Germline V lookup: CDR1 MNHEY, CDR2 SVGAGI. CDR3 bases: TGTGCCAGCACCTCGGGGGATACGCAGTATTTT. Protein sequence: CASTSGDTQYF.

V gene TRBV7-9 combines with J gene TRBJ2-7, with 7 positions matching TRBD1. Germline CDR1 is SEHNR and CDR2 is FQNEAQ (reference sequence). With 0 bases clipped from V and 2 bases from J, the junction kept 7 bases outside the gene matches. The CDR3 is 16 amino acids. CDR3 region: CASSLALRDRAYEQYF. The CDR3 DNA is TGTGCCAGCAGCTTAGCGCTCCGGGACAGAGCCTACGAGCAGTACTTC.

The chain uses TRBV18 and TRBJ2-5; D gene unclear. Germline loops: CDR1 KGHSH, CDR2 LQKENI. V was pared by 6 bases and J by 6 bases, with 5 bases between. The CDR3 is made up of 10 amino acids. CDR3 nucleotide sequence: TGTGCCAGCTCCGAACAGACCCAGTACTTC. It is translated as CASSEQTQYF.

This chain links TRBV5-4 with TRBJ2-2; 9 bases fit TRBD1. Per germline, CDR1 SGHNT and CDR2 YYREEE (reference sequence). The CDR3 consists of 17 residues. Germline trimming cut 4 bases from V and 6 bases from J; bases unmatched to any gene: 13. The CDR3 nucleotides read TGTGCCAGCAGCACGGGGACAGGGACCGGGCGGGCCGGGGAGCTGTTTTTT. As protein: CASSTGTGTGRAGELFF.

The genes are TRBV7-9 and TRBJ2-2, with a possible D match to TRBD2 (5 bases). V was pared by 1 base and J by 6 bases, with 15 bases between. This CDR3 has 16 amino acids. CDR1 is SEHNR and CDR2 is FQNEAQ in the germline V gene (reference sequence). The DNA for the CDR3 is TGTGCCAGCAGCTTAGAAAGAGGCCCCGGGGCCGGGGAGCTGTTTTTT. Amino acid sequence: CASSLERGPGAGELFF.

This clone was detected only a few times. V and J are TRBV7-2 and TRBJ2-7; possibly TRBD2 for D (7 bases). The CDR3 loop spans 16 amino acids. The V end was cut by 1 base, the J end by 2 bases, with 15 bases between. Germline CDR1 SGHTA, CDR2 FQGNSA. This CDR3 reads CASSLEGGHRAYEQYF. CDR3 DNA sequence: TGTGCCAGCAGCTTAGAGGGGGGGCATAGGGCCTACGAGCAGTACTTC.

The chain uses TRBV28 and TRBJ1-2; weak D call: TRBD1 (6 bases). The CDR3 has 15 amino acids. Trimming removed 6 bases at V and 3 bases at J, with 17 bases between. Germline CDR1 and CDR2: MDHEN and SYDVKM. The CDR3 coding sequence is TGTGCCAGCAGCCCTGGGGCAGGGGCATACTATGGCTACACCTTC. As protein: CASSPGAGAYYGYTF.

The V gene is TRBV14, the J gene TRBJ2-7; TRBD1 aligns across 7 bases. CDR3 length equals 17 residues. The V segment lost 4 bases and the J segment 4 bases; nucleotides outside the gene matches: 16. Germline CDR1 reads SGHDN; CDR2 reads FVKESK. The CDR3 sequence: CASSPVRPRTGSYEQYF. In DNA, the CDR3 is TGTGCCAGCAGCCCCGTGCGCCCCAGGACAGGATCTTACGAGCAGTACTTC.

The chain carries TRBV5-8 and TRBJ1-3; 9 positions match TRBD1. J was trimmed by 6 bases and V by 6 bases; bases with no gene match: 7. Per the germline V gene, CDR1 is SGHTS and CDR2 is YDEGEE. This CDR3 contains 14 residues. In DNA form, the CDR3 reads TGTGCCAGCAACCCGGGACAGGGCTTAAACACCATATATTTT. This sequence encodes CASNPGQGLNTIYF.

The rearrangement joins TRBV7-9 to TRBJ2-1; 8 bases fit TRBD2. V shed 5 bases, J shed 0 bases, and the junction held 9 bases outside the gene matches. The CDR3 contains 17 residues. Germline values: CDR1 SEHNR, CDR2 FQNEAQ (reference sequence). The CDR3 bases are TGTGCCAGCAGCCCCCCTAGCGGGCGGAGCTCCTACAATGAGCAGTTCTTC. This sequence encodes CASSPPSGRSSYNEQFF.

J is TRBJ2-4 and V is TRBV4-1; 8 bases line up with TRBD2. Losses at the gene ends were 0 bases for V and 8 bases for J; bases not matched to a gene: 6. Germline-derived CDR1 and CDR2 are MGHRA and YSYEKL. This CDR3 contains 15 residues. This CDR3 reads CASSQDTSGSYIQYF. The CDR3 DNA reads as TGCGCCAGCAGCCAAGATACAAGCGGGAGTTACATTCAGTACTTC.

The V gene is TRBV6-6, the J gene TRBJ1-4, with D tentatively TRBD1 (6 bases). The CDR3 extends over 14 amino acids. Trimming removed 7 bases from V and 3 bases from J, with 12 bases in between. Per the germline V gene, CDR1 is MNHNY and CDR2 is SVGAGI (reference sequence). CDR3 sequence reads: CASIKGGSNEKLFF. The CDR3 DNA is TGTGCCAGCATCAAAGGGGGGTCTAATGAAAAACTGTTTTTT.

This rearrangement joins TRBV18 to TRBJ2-3; D is uncertain. Per the germline V gene, CDR1 is KGHSH and CDR2 is LQKENI. The CDR3 totals 12 residues. The ends were cut back, 2 bases at V and 1 base at J, with 1 base in the middle. The CDR3 DNA reads as TGTGCCAGCTCACCAGGCACAGATACGCAGTATTTT. Its translation is CASSPGTDTQYF.

The chain carries TRBV6-1 and TRBJ1-1; D ambiguous. CDR3 length: 13 amino acids. The germline V and J ends were trimmed by 6 bases and 0 bases, with 8 bases remaining between them. The germline CDR1 and CDR2 sequences are MNHNS and SASEGT. The CDR3, as DNA: TGTGCCAGCAGGCGCGGGCTGAACACTGAAGCTTTCTTT. Translating gives CASRRGLNTEAFF.

The genes are TRBV5-6 and TRBJ2-2; D gene ambiguous. The V gene lost 0 bases and the J gene lost 0 bases, with 9 bases spanning the gap. This CDR3 is 16 amino acids long. Germline loops: CDR1 SGHDT, CDR2 YYEEEE. For the CDR3, the DNA is TGTGCCAGCAGCTTGGCACCGACGGCGAACACCGGGGAGCTGTTTTTT. The encoded protein is CASSLAPTANTGELFF.

V is TRBV2 and J is TRBJ2-5, with no clear D. Per germline, CDR1 SNHLY and CDR2 FYNNEI. The CDR3 covers 13 residues. Trimming removed 1 base at V and 2 bases at J, with 5 bases between. CDR3 protein: CASSEDSQETQYF. Written as DNA, the CDR3 is TGTGCCAGCAGTGAAGACAGTCAAGAGACCCAGTACTTC.

CDR3 DNA: TGCAGCGTTGTAGGGGGCGGGAGTGGTAATGAGCAGTTCTTC. Amino acids: CSVVGGGSGNEQFF. The gene calls are TRBV29-1 and TRBJ2-1; D assignment may be TRBD1 or TRBD2 (7 bases each). CDR1 SQVTM and CDR2 ANQGSEA come from the germline V gene. Trimming took 4 bases from V and 7 from J, leaving 17 bases between them. The CDR3 totals 14 residues.